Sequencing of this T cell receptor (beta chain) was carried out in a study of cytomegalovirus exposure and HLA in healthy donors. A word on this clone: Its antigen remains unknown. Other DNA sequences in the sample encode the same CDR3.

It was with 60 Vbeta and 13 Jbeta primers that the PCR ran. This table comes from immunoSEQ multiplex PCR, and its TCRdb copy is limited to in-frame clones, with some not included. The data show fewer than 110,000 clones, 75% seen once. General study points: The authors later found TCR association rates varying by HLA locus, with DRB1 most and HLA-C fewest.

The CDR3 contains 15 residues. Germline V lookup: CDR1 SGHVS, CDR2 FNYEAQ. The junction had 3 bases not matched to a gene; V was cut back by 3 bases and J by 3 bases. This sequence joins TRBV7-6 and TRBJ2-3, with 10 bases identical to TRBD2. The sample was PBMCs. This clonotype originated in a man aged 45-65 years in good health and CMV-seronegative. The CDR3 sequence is CASSFLSGRTDTQYF. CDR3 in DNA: TGTGCCAGCAGCTTTCTTAGCGGGAGGACAGATACGCAGTATTTT.